Sequencing of this TCR beta chain was carried out in a study of blood T cells in healthy people across ages. A second PCR, run for roughly 6 to 11 cycles, used a sample-barcoded 5' primer plus a J-beta primer mix. TCRdb analysed the 5' RACE reads with MiXCR anew, one entry per CDR3 protein. The table includes roughly 800,000 distinct CDR3 sequences, just under 25% detected once. Caucasian, healthy and from Russia, the donors were aged between about 6 and 100. Looked up from germline, CDR1 is SEHNR and CDR2 is FQNEAQ (reference sequence). Losses at the gene ends were 5 bases for V and 1 base for J; bases not matched to a gene: 11. The CDR3 extends over 16 amino acids. These data are also associated with another study on T cells of mothers and their children. This second study notes: A second PCR was performed with the M1S primer. This primer added sample barcodes and 2-4 random nucleotides.

The TCR was taken from a boy aged 5-17 years in good health. This sequence joins TRBV7-9 and TRBJ2-7; 7 bases agree with TRBD1. The source material was blood. CDR3 region: CASSLIQGLRSYEQYF. The CDR3 coding sequence is TGTGCCAGCAGCCTCATACAGGGGCTAAGGTCCTACGAGCAGTACTTC.